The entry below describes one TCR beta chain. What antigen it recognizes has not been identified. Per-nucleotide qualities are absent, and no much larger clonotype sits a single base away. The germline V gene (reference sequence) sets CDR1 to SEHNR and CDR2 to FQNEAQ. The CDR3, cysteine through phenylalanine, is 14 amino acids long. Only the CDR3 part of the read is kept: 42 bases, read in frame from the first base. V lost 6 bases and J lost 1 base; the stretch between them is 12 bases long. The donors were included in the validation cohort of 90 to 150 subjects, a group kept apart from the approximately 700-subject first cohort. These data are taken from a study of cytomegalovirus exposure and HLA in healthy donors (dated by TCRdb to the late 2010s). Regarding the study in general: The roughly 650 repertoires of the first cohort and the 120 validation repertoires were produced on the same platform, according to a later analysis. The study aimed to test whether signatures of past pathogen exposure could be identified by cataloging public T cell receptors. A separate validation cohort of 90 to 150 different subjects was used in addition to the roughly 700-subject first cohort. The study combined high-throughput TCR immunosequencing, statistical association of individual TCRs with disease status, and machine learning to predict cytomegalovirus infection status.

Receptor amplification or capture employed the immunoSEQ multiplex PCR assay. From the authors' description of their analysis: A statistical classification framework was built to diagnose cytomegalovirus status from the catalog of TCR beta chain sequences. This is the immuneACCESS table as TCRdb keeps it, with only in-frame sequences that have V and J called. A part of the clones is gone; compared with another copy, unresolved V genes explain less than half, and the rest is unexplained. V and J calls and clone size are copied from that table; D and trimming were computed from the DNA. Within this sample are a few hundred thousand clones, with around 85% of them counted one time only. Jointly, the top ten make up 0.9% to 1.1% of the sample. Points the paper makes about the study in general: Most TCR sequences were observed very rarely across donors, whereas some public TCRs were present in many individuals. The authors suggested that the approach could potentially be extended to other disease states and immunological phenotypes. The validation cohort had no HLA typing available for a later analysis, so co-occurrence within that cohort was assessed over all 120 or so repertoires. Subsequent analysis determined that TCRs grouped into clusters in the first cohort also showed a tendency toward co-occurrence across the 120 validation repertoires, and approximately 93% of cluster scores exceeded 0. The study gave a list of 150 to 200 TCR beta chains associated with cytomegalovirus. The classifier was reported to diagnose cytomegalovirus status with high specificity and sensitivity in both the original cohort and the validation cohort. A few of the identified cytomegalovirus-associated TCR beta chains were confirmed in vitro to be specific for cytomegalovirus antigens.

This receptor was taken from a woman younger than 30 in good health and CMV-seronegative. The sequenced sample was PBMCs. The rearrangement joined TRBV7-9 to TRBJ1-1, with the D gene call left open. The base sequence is TGTGCCAGCAGTCCCACACAGAAGAACACTGAAGCTTTCTTT. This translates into CASSPTQKNTEAFF. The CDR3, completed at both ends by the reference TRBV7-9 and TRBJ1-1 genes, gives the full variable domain DTGVSQNPRHKITKRGQNVTFRCDPISEHNRLYWYRQTLGQGPEFLTYFQNEAQLEKSRLLSDRFSAERPKGSFSTLEIQRTEQGDSAMYLCASSPTQKNTEAFFGQGTRLTVV.